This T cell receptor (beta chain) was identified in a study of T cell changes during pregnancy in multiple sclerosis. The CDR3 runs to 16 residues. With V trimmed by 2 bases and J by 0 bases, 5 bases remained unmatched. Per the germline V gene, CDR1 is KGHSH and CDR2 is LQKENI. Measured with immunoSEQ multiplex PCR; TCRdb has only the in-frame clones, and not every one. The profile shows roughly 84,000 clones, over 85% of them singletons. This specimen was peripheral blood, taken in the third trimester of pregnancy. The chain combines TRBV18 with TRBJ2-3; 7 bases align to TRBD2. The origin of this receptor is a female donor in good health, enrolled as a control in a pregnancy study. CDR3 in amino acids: CASSPVAGASTDTQYF. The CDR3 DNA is TGTGCCAGCTCACCAGTAGCGGGCGCTAGCACAGATACGCAGTATTTT.